This entry features one T cell receptor beta chain sequence. The antigen is not known. This CDR3 is 15 amino acids long. Germline V gives CDR1 MNHEY, CDR2 SVGAGI. V gave up 6 bases and J gave up 3 bases; unmatched junction bases: 8. The sample originates from a study of shared clonotypes between healthy human individuals. Study summary: CD4 naive cells filled three plates per donor, CD4 memory three, CD8 naive two and CD8 memory one. Study-level results: Generation probabilities were higher for clonotypes shared across all four sorted-subset donors than for unshared ones.

Using about 190 ng DNA, 25,000 to 35,000 T cell genomes, the sorted-subset replicate PCRs were run. Some clones are missing from TCRdb's copy, which holds only in-frame ones; the method was immunoSEQ multiplex PCR. Among around 2,000,000 clones listed, about 95% were seen once. Naive-designated CD8 cells lacked CD45RO, were positively enriched for CCR7, and omitted terminally differentiated effector memory CD45RA+ cells. The chain employs TRBV6-5 and TRBJ2-7, with TRBD2 matching over 10 bases. The sample taken for sequencing was naive CD8+ T cells sorted from blood. The sequence was obtained from a young man in good health. CDR3 residues: CASSELAGLVYEQYF. The CDR3 nucleotides are TGTGCCAGCAGCGAACTAGCGGGGTTAGTCTACGAGCAGTACTTC.